These 23 T cell receptor beta chains share one sample of origin, sequenced in a study of OX40 agonist ivuxolimab in advanced cancers. The repertoire was sequenced with immunoSEQ multiplex PCR; TCRdb's copy has only in-frame clones and lacks some. The sample has 39,000 or so clones; around 90% are singletons. This sample comprised CD4+ or CD8+ T cells sorted from blood, obtained in a trial of the OX40 agonist ivuxolimab. The source is an adult with an advanced solid tumor such as melanoma, head and neck, liver or kidney cancer.

This clone was observed once. The rearrangement uses TRBV9 and TRBJ1-4; TRBD1 is a possible D gene (5 bases). The CDR3 extends over 16 amino acids. V lost 0 bases and J 8 bases, leaving 17 bases between the germline ends. Germline V lookup: CDR1 SGDLS, CDR2 YYNGEE. As DNA, the CDR3 is TGTGCCAGCAGCGTAGCTATGTCTTCGGGGGTCGAAAAACTGTTTTTT. Translated: CASSVAMSSGVEKLFF. Full variable domain (outside the CDR3, taken from reference TRBV9 and TRBJ1-4): DSGVTQTPKHLITATGQRVTLRCSPRSGDLSVYWYQQSLDQGLQFLIQYYNGEERAKGNILERFSAQQFPDLHSELNLSSLELGDSALYFCASSVAMSSGVEKLFFGSGTQLSVL.

In this sample, this clone turned up once. The chain joins TRBV5-1 to TRBJ2-5, with D maybe TRBD2 (5 bases). CDR1 and CDR2 (germline): SGHRS, YFSETQ. CDR3 length: 14 amino acids. V dropped 0 bases and J dropped 4 bases, with 10 bases sitting between them. CDR3 loop: CASSLDPGSETQYF. As DNA, the CDR3 is TGCGCCAGCAGCTTGGATCCGGGATCAGAGACCCAGTACTTC.

V usage is TRBV15 and J usage is TRBJ2-5; maybe TRBD1 (7 bases). The germline V gene has CDR1 LNHNV and CDR2 YYDKDF (reference sequence). The CDR3 is made up of 16 amino acids. The V gene lost 1 base and the J gene lost 4 bases, with 16 bases spanning the gap. The CDR3 loop is CATSRGGGRGSETQYF. In nucleotides, the CDR3 is TGTGCCACCAGCAGAGGGGGAGGCAGGGGGTCAGAGACCCAGTACTTC.

The chain has TRBV7-2 and TRBJ2-7, with 7 bases that match TRBD1. The trim removed 1 base at V and 3 bases at J, leaving 6 bases unmatched. The CDR3 covers 15 residues. Germline values: CDR1 SGHTA, CDR2 FQGNSA. The CDR3 protein is CASSLGQGTYYEQYF. CDR3 sequence (DNA): TGTGCCAGCAGCTTAGGACAGGGTACGTACTACGAGCAGTACTTC.

This chain joins TRBV4-3 and TRBJ1-5, with a weak D call TRBD1 (5 bases). V was clipped by 0 bases and J by 3 bases, with 18 bases between them. The CDR3 loop spans 18 amino acids. Germline assignment: CDR1 LGHNA and CDR2 YSLEER. CDR3 coding DNA: TGCGCCAGCAGCCAAGATTACCCGGGGGACGGATCCAATCAGCCCCAGCATTTT. Its protein product is CASSQDYPGDGSNQPQHF.

The gene calls are TRBV19 and TRBJ1-1, with a possible D match to TRBD1 (5 bases). The CDR3 is 14 amino acids. Germline CDR1 is LNHDA and CDR2 is SQIVND (reference sequence). The ends were cut back, 7 bases at V and 0 bases at J, with 12 bases in the middle. CDR3 nucleotides: TGTGCCAGTAATAGTCCAGGGATGAACACTGAAGCTTTCTTT. Protein product: CASNSPGMNTEAFF.

The gene calls are TRBV6-4 and TRBJ1-5; TRBD1 aligns across 10 bases. The CDR3 contains 17 residues. Losses at the gene ends were 4 bases for V and 3 bases for J; bases not matched to a gene: 9. Per germline, CDR1 MRHNA and CDR2 SNTAGT. The CDR3 spells CASSGQGASPLNQPQHF. The CDR3 DNA reads as TGTGCCAGCAGTGGACAGGGGGCTTCCCCCCTCAATCAGCCCCAGCATTTT.

This clone was counted between two and nine times. The chain links TRBV7-8 to TRBJ1-1; D remains unclear. V was clipped by 4 bases and J by 3 bases, with 9 bases between them. Per the germline V gene, CDR1 is SGHVS and CDR2 is FQNEAQ. The length of the CDR3 is 13 residues. The CDR3 DNA reads as TGTGCCAGCAGCTCGACCGTATACACTGAAGCTTTCTTT. Encoded protein: CASSSTVYTEAFF.

The chain uses TRBV5-4 and TRBJ1-1; no firm D call. Germline CDR1 SGHNT, CDR2 YYREEE (reference sequence). The V end was cut by 1 base, the J end by 0 bases, with 7 bases between. The CDR3 runs to 14 residues. The CDR3 spells CASSLLGMNTEAFF. The CDR3 bases are TGTGCCAGCAGCTTGCTGGGGATGAACACTGAAGCTTTCTTT.

This clone was counted a single time. The chain is built from TRBV2 and TRBJ1-5; D uncertain. The germline V gene encodes CDR1 SNHLY and CDR2 FYNNEI. The CDR3 runs to 14 residues. V lost 0 bases and J 7 bases, leaving 10 bases between the germline ends. The CDR3 DNA sequence: TGTGCCAGCAGTGAAGCTATGGTACGGCAGCCCCAGCATTTT. Residues: CASSEAMVRQPQHF.

The chain links TRBV5-6 to TRBJ2-1; TRBD1 agrees at 9 bases. CDR1 is SGHDT and CDR2 is YYEEEE in the germline V gene. The J segment lost 5 bases and the V segment lost 4 bases, leaving 16 bases of the junction unmatched. CDR3 size: 18 residues. The CDR3 protein is CASSGAILGTGRHNEQFF. The CDR3 region has the DNA TGTGCCAGCAGCGGGGCAATTCTCGGGACAGGGCGTCACAATGAGCAGTTCTTC.

The CDR3, as DNA: TGTGCCAGCAGTTACACGGGAGGGACGAACACCGGGGAGCTGTTTTTT. Its protein is CASSYTGGTNTGELFF. The chain carries TRBV6-5 and TRBJ2-2; 8 nucleotides align to TRBD2. The V and J ends lost 2 bases and 0 bases, in that order; junction bases with no gene match: 2. This CDR3 spans 16 amino acids. Germline CDR1 is MNHEY and CDR2 is SVGAGI.

V usage is TRBV5-1 and J usage is TRBJ2-1; 9 bases agree with TRBD2. The CDR3 is 16 amino acids. With 5 bases clipped from V and 6 bases from J, the junction kept 12 bases outside the gene matches. Looked up from germline, CDR1 is SGHRS and CDR2 is YFSETQ. As DNA, the CDR3 is TGCGCCAGCAGTTTCGGGCGCGGGGGGGTTTTCAATGAGCAGTTCTTC. Amino acids: CASSFGRGGVFNEQFF.

V usage is TRBV6-6 and J usage is TRBJ1-4; no clear D. Between the trimmed V and J ends, which lost 2 bases and 3 bases, there was a span of 13 bases. Germline V gene sequence: CDR1 MNHNY, CDR2 SVGAGI (reference sequence). The CDR3 contains 16 residues. CDR3 loop: CASSYDTEVANEKLFF. The CDR3, as DNA: TGTGCCAGCAGTTACGACACAGAGGTGGCTAATGAAAAACTGTTTTTT.

Comments on this clone: One junction end does not reproduce the germline sequence, and a read error may be involved. The chain links TRBV6-6 to TRBJ1-5, with TRBD1 identical over 9 bases. The CDR3 consists of 14 residues. The germline V gene encodes CDR1 MNHNY and CDR2 SVGAGI (reference sequence). CDR3 protein: CASYDRGSNQPQHF. Written as DNA, the CDR3 is TGTGCCAGCTATGACAGGGGGAGCAATCAGCCCCAACATTTT.

This clone is a singleton in its sample. V and J are TRBV9 and TRBJ2-2; D is unresolved. The CDR3 is 15 amino acids. CDR1 is SGDLS, CDR2 YYNGEE, per germline. With 0 bases removed from V and 1 base from J, the gap between germline ends came to 7 bases. The CDR3 DNA is TGTGCCAGCAGCGTAGGATACAGGAACACCGGGGAGCTGTTTTTT. It is translated as CASSVGYRNTGELFF. Full variable domain (rest looked up from reference TRBV9 and TRBJ2-2): DSGVTQTPKHLITATGQRVTLRCSPRSGDLSVYWYQQSLDQGLQFLIQYYNGEERAKGNILERFSAQQFPDLHSELNLSSLELGDSALYFCASSVGYRNTGELFFGEGSRLTVL.

The rearrangement joins TRBV10-3 to TRBJ2-3; 8 positions match TRBD2. The V gene's germline CDR1 is ENHRY and CDR2 SYGVKD. This CDR3 has 16 residues. V dropped 4 bases and J dropped 1; count of bases not matched to a gene: 7. CDR3 residues: CAISVPAGAGTDTQYF. CDR3 sequence (DNA): TGTGCCATCAGTGTACCAGCGGGGGCGGGCACAGATACGCAGTATTTT.

V is TRBV5-6 and J is TRBJ1-3, with D uncertain. This CDR3 spans 15 amino acids. With 5 bases removed from V and 2 bases from J, the gap between germline ends came to 14 bases. Germline V lookup: CDR1 SGHDT, CDR2 YYEEEE. The CDR3 DNA reads TGTGCCAGCAGTCGCCCTTTGGGTACTGGAAACACCATATATTTT. Its translation is CASSRPLGTGNTIYF.

V gene TRBV19 combines with J gene TRBJ2-6; unclear D gene. The CDR3 has 15 amino acids. Germline CDR1 is LNHDA and CDR2 is SQIVND (reference sequence). V was cut by 4 bases and J by 0 bases, with 7 bases left in between. In DNA, the CDR3 is TGTGCCAGTAGTAAATATAGCTCTGGGGCCAACGTCCTGACTTTC. Encoded protein: CASSKYSSGANVLTF.

The gene calls are TRBV6-6 and TRBJ2-4; D perhaps matches TRBD2 (6 bases). The germline CDR1 and CDR2 sequences are MNHNY and SVGAGI (reference sequence). CDR3 size: 13 residues. V was shortened by 5 bases and J by 5 bases, with 10 bases between the two germline ends. The CDR3 here is CASSGEVQNIQYF. The CDR3 DNA reads as TGTGCCAGCAGTGGGGAGGTACAAAACATTCAGTACTTC.

This chain links TRBV19 with TRBJ1-2; D is possibly TRBD1 (5 bases). Germline V gene lookup returns CDR1 LNHDA and CDR2 SQIVND (reference sequence). CDR3 length: 14 amino acids. V gave up 6 bases and J gave up 4 bases, with 15 bases separating them. CDR3 sequence: CASSVDRVPYGYTF. In DNA form, the CDR3 reads TGTGCCAGTAGCGTCGACAGAGTCCCCTATGGCTACACCTTC. The full variable domain, its missing parts supplied by reference TRBV19 and TRBJ1-2, is DGGITQSPKYLFRKEGQNVTLSCEQNLNHDAMYWYRQDPGQGLRLIYYSQIVNDFQKGDIAEGYSVSREKKESFPLTVTSAQKNPTAFYLCASSVDRVPYGYTFGSGTRLTVV.

The chain is built from TRBV9 and TRBJ1-3; unclear D gene. The length of the CDR3 is 15 residues. V was pared by 1 base and J by 0 bases, with 8 bases between. Germline V gene sequence: CDR1 SGDLS, CDR2 YYNGEE. The CDR3 coding sequence is TGTGCCAGCAGCGTAATGGAGAGCTCTGGAAACACCATATATTTT. Protein sequence: CASSVMESSGNTIYF.

This rearrangement joins TRBV10-1 to TRBJ1-2; D is ambiguous. CDR1 and CDR2 (germline): WNHNN, SYGVQD (reference sequence). The CDR3 loop spans 18 amino acids. Trimming removed 0 bases from V and 7 bases from J, with 24 bases in between. The chain's CDR3 is CASSESVALNIDPSGYTF. The CDR3 bases are TGCGCCAGCAGTGAGTCGGTTGCCTTGAACATCGACCCTTCTGGCTACACCTTC.